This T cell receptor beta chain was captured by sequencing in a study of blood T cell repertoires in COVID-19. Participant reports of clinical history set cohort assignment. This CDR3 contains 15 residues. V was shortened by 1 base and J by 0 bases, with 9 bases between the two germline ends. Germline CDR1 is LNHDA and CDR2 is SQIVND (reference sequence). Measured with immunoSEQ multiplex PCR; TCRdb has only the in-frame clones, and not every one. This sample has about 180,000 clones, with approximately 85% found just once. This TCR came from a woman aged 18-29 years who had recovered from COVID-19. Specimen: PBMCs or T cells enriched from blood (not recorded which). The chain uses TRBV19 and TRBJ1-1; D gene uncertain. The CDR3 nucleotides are TGTGCCAGTAGTATAGGGGCTCCGATGAACACTGAAGCTTTCTTT. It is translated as CASSIGAPMNTEAFF.